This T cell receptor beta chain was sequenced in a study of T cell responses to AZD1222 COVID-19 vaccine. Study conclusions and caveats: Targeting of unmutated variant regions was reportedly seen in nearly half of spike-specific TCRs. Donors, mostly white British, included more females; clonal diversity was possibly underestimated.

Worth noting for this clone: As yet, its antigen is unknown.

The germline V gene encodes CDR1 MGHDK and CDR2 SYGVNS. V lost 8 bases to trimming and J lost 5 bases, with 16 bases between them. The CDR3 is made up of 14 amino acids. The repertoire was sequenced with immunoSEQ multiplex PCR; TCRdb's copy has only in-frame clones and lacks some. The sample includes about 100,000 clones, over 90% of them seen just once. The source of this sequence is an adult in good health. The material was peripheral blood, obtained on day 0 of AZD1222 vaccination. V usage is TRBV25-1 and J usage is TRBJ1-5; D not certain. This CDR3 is CASAPDMGDQPQHF. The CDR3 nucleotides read TGTGCCAGCGCCCCGGATATGGGCGATCAGCCCCAGCATTTT.